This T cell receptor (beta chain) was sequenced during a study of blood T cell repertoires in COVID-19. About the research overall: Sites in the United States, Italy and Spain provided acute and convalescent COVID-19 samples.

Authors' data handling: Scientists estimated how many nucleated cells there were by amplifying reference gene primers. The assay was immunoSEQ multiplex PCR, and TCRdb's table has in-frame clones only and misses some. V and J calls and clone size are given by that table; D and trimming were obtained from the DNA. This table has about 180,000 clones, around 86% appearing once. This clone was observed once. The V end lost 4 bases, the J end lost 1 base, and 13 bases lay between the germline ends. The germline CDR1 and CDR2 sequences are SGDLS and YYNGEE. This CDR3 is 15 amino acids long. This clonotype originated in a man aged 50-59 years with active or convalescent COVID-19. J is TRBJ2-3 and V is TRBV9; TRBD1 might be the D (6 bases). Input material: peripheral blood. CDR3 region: CASSPRAGGTDTQYF. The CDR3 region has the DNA TGTGCCAGCAGCCCCCGGGCAGGGGGCACAGATACGCAGTATTTT. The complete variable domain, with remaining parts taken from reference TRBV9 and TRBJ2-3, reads DSGVTQTPKHLITATGQRVTLRCSPRSGDLSVYWYQQSLDQGLQFLIQYYNGEERAKGNILERFSAQQFPDLHSELNLSSLELGDSALYFCASSPRAGGTDTQYFGPGTRLTVL.